Presented here are 32 T cell receptor beta chains from one specimen sequenced in a study of T cells in Graves' hyperthyroidism and ophthalmopathy. Researchers took RNA transcripts and amplified the TCR beta CDR3 regions from them. Using the HTBI primer set, a first-round RT-PCR was run on the TCR CDR3. MiXCR, run by TCRdb on the multiplex PCR reads, gives a single entry per CDR3 protein. The data hold about 380,000 distinct CDR3 sequences, with roughly 14% observed a single time. The sequenced sample was blood. These receptors originate from a man aged 25 to 45 with Graves' hyperthyroidism that later progressed to Graves' ophthalmopathy.

The J gene is TRBJ2-1, the V gene TRBV28, with 7 bases aligning to TRBD2. From germline, CDR1 is MDHEN and CDR2 SYDVKM. CDR3 length: 15 residues. Trimming cost V 7 bases and J 2 bases; bases outside gene matches: 8. CDR3 sequence (DNA): TGTGCCAGCAACCTACTAGCGTCCCCCTACAATGAGCAGTTCTTC. Translated, it gives CASNLLASPYNEQFF.

This clonotype was observed at least ten times. The CDR3 sequence: CASGFLQGAIGEQYF. DNA for the CDR3: TGTGCTAGTGGTTTTTTACAGGGGGCGATTGGAGAGCAGTACTTC. The chain links TRBV12-5 to TRBJ2-7, with 9 bases lining up with TRBD1. The CDR3 has 15 amino acids. V gave up 3 bases and J gave up 7 bases; unmatched junction bases: 10. The germline V gene encodes CDR1 LGHNT and CDR2 FRNRAP. Together with reference TRBV12-5 and TRBJ2-7, the CDR3 gives the full variable domain: DARVTQTPRHKVTEMGQEVTMRCQPILGHNTVFWYRQTMMQGLELLAYFRNRAPLDDSGMPKDRFSAEMPDATLATLKIQPSEPRDSAVYFCASGFLQGAIGEQYFGPGTRLTVT.

This clonotype was observed at least ten times. The V and J genes are TRBV7-9 and TRBJ2-2; D remains ambiguous. The germline V gene has CDR1 SEHNR and CDR2 FQNEAQ (reference sequence). With 4 bases removed from V and 3 bases from J, the gap between germline ends came to 3 bases. The CDR3 covers 12 residues. CDR3 amino acids: CASSSYTGELFF. CDR3 nucleotides: TGTGCCAGCAGCTCTTACACCGGGGAGCTGTTTTTT.

In its sample, this clonotype was seen a few times. The chain employs TRBV4-1 and TRBJ1-5; D uncertain. From germline, CDR1 is MGHRA and CDR2 YSYEKL. V was clipped by 0 bases and J by 7 bases, with 7 bases between them. The CDR3 loop spans 13 amino acids. The DNA of the CDR3 is TGCGCCAGCAGCCAAGATCAGGCGCAGCCCCAGCATTTT. Translation gives CASSQDQAQPQHF.

This clonotype was found many times. This chain connects TRBV14 to TRBJ2-1; D possibly uses TRBD1 or TRBD2 (5 bases each). The CDR3 has 16 amino acids. CDR1 is SGHDN, CDR2 FVKESK, per germline. V lost 0 bases, J lost 6 bases, and 15 bases lay in between. The CDR3 coding sequence is TGTGCCAGCAGCCAAGATATGGGACGGAACTCCAATGAGCAGTTCTTC. Translation gives CASSQDMGRNSNEQFF.

The table lists this clonotype with many counts. The genes are TRBV7-9 and TRBJ1-1; the D is unclear. Germline V gives CDR1 SEHNR, CDR2 FQNEAQ (reference sequence). Trimming left V 5 bases short and J 6 bases short, with 7 bases between. The CDR3 loop spans 11 amino acids. CDR3 nucleotide sequence: TGTGCCAGCAGCCCGTTGGCTGAAGCTTTCTTT. It yields the protein CASSPLAEAFF.

This clonotype was detected ten times or more. The J gene is TRBJ2-7, the V gene TRBV12-3 or TRBV12-4; a possible D gene is TRBD2 (6 bases). This CDR3 contains 15 residues. The ends were cut back, 1 base at V and 3 bases at J, with 13 bases in the middle. This CDR3 is CASSLGPPGVYEQYF. DNA of the CDR3: TGTGCCAGCAGTTTAGGACCCCCGGGAGTCTACGAGCAGTACTTC.

The table lists this clonotype with many counts. The chain joins TRBV2 to TRBJ2-7; D not resolved. Per the germline V gene, CDR1 is SNHLY and CDR2 is FYNNEI. The ends were cut back, 3 bases at V and 3 bases at J, with 9 bases in the middle. CDR3 length: 13 residues. The CDR3 sequence: CASSDTGHYEQYF. CDR3 nucleotides: TGTGCCAGCAGTGATACGGGTCACTACGAGCAGTACTTC.

This clonotype was seen more than once but under ten times. The chain combines TRBV5-6 with TRBJ2-7; D unresolved. Between the trimmed V and J ends, which lost 0 bases and 5 bases, there was a span of 15 bases. Germline V gene sequence: CDR1 SGHDT, CDR2 YYEEEE. The CDR3 extends over 15 amino acids. The CDR3 DNA reads as TGTGCCAGCAGCTTGGAATTGACCGAAGTCCACGAGCAGTACTTC. Protein product: CASSLELTEVHEQYF.

This clonotype appeared many times. The rearrangement joins TRBV15 to TRBJ2-3, with TRBD2 matching 11 bases. V dropped 0 bases and J dropped 0; count of bases not matched to a gene: 8. Germline V gene data show CDR1 as LNHNV and CDR2 as YYDKDF (reference sequence). The CDR3 is 19 residues long. The chain's CDR3 is CATSRDRASGGISTDTQYF. The CDR3 nucleotides are TGTGCCACCAGCAGAGATCGGGCTAGCGGGGGGATCAGCACAGATACGCAGTATTTT.

V usage is TRBV28 and J usage is TRBJ2-2; D is perhaps TRBD1 or TRBD2 (6 bases each). Germline V CDR1 and CDR2: MDHEN, SYDVKM. V lost 4 bases to trimming and J lost 1 base, with 19 bases between them. The CDR3 length is 18 residues. The CDR3 nucleotides are TGTGCCAGCAGTTCAAGGGGGACCCGGGGGTGGAACACCGGGGAGCTGTTTTTT. Translated: CASSSRGTRGWNTGELFF.

This chain joins TRBV24-1 and TRBJ2-5; 9 bases are a match to TRBD1. The germline V gene encodes CDR1 KGHDR and CDR2 SFDVKD. The V gene end was trimmed by 4 bases and the J gene end by 5 bases; junction bases not matched to a gene: 7. The CDR3 totals 15 residues. CDR3: CATSDNRGLGETQYF. CDR3 DNA sequence: TGTGCCACCAGTGACAACAGGGGGCTGGGGGAGACCCAGTACTTC.

V usage is TRBV14 and J usage is TRBJ2-5; a weak D match, TRBD2 (5 bases). The CDR3 covers 16 residues. V dropped 1 base and J dropped 4 bases, with 16 bases sitting between them. Germline assignment: CDR1 SGHDN and CDR2 FVKESK. This chain's CDR3 is CASSQVRHRRTETQYF. As DNA, the CDR3 is TGTGCCAGCAGCCAAGTGAGGCATCGGAGGACAGAGACCCAGTACTTC.

Ten or more counts support this clonotype. The chain employs TRBV11-1 and TRBJ2-1, with TRBD1 matching over 9 bases. CDR1 is SGHAT, CDR2 FQDESV, per germline (reference sequence). The J segment lost 4 bases and the V segment lost 5 bases, leaving 6 bases of the junction unmatched. This CDR3 region has 15 residues. CDR3 loop: CASSHPGQGYNEQFF. For the CDR3, the DNA is TGTGCCAGCAGCCACCCCGGACAGGGGTACAATGAGCAGTTCTTC.

This clonotype was detected only a few times. The rearrangement joins TRBV12-3 or TRBV12-4 to TRBJ1-5; 12 bases match TRBD1. Trimming cost V 6 bases and J 11 bases; bases outside gene matches: 8. The CDR3 has 14 residues. Here the CDR3 reads CASRGTGGEKAQHF. The CDR3, as DNA: TGTGCCAGCAGGGGGACAGGGGGCGAAAAGGCCCAGCATTTT.

At least ten counts were recorded for this clonotype. This sequence joins TRBV27 and TRBJ1-1; TRBD1 matches 11 bases. Germline CDR1 is MNHEY and CDR2 is SMNVEV (reference sequence). The V and J ends lost 5 bases and 7 bases, in that order; junction bases with no gene match: 12. CDR3 length equals 16 residues. CDR3 DNA: TGTGCCAGCAGTCCGCACCGGGACAGGGGGGAGTTTGAAGCTTTCTTT. Amino acid sequence: CASSPHRDRGEFEAFF.

The chain combines TRBV18 with TRBJ1-1, with D perhaps matching TRBD1 (6 bases). CDR3 size: 16 residues. Trimming stripped 4 bases from V and 3 bases from J, with 18 bases between. The germline CDR1 and CDR2 sequences are KGHSH and LQKENI. The DNA of the CDR3 is TGTGCCAGCTCACGGCCGACAGGAAGGGGGGACACTGAAGCTTTCTTT. This gives the protein CASSRPTGRGDTEAFF.

This clonotype was found a few times. The rearrangement links TRBV4-2 to TRBJ1-6; D is unclear. CDR3 length: 15 residues. Trimming left V 0 bases short and J 8 bases short, with 11 bases between. The germline V gene encodes CDR1 LGHNA and CDR2 YNFKEQ. The CDR3 bases are TGTGCCAGCAGCCAAGATTACCCTATAGATTCACCCCTCCACTTT. Amino acids: CASSQDYPIDSPLHF.

In this sample, this clonotype turned up many times. This chain links TRBV19 with TRBJ1-1, with a tentative D call TRBD1 (6 bases). CDR3 length: 16 residues. V gave up 5 bases and J gave up 0 bases, with 16 bases separating them. From germline, CDR1 is LNHDA and CDR2 SQIVND (reference sequence). The CDR3 reads CASSVDRRGVNTEAFF. Here the CDR3 DNA reads TGTGCCAGTAGTGTGGACAGAAGAGGAGTGAACACTGAAGCTTTCTTT.

The chain uses TRBV5-1 and TRBJ2-5, with 10 bases aligning to TRBD1. There are 16 residues in the CDR3. Germline loops: CDR1 SGHRS, CDR2 YFSETQ. Trimming cost V 4 bases and J 5 bases; bases outside gene matches: 11. The CDR3 reads CASSLGQGGIAETQYF. The CDR3, as DNA: TGCGCCAGCAGCCTCGGACAGGGGGGGATAGCGGAGACCCAGTACTTC.

The chain joins TRBV6-5 to TRBJ1-2; D is ambiguous. CDR3 size: 15 residues. V lost 3 bases to trimming and J lost 3 bases, with 14 bases between them. CDR1 and CDR2 (germline): MNHEY, SVGAGI. In nucleotides, the CDR3 is TGTGCCAGCAGTTATGGAACAGCCGGGGACTATGGCTACACCTTC. This codes for CASSYGTAGDYGYTF.

This clonotype was recorded many times. The genes are TRBV11-2 and TRBJ2-7; D uncertain. CDR3 size: 15 residues. The germline CDR1 and CDR2 sequences are SGHAT and FQNNGV. V lost 5 bases and J 0 bases, leaving 14 bases between the germline ends. CDR3 sequence reads: CASSLSPSSSYEQYF. The CDR3 nucleotides read TGTGCCAGCAGCCTTAGCCCTTCTTCCTCCTACGAGCAGTACTTC.

This clonotype was detected many times. The chain links TRBV5-1 to TRBJ1-6; D call uncertain. The CDR3 extends over 15 amino acids. Trimming removed 3 bases at V and 7 bases at J, with 14 bases between. CDR1 and CDR2 (germline): SGHRS, YFSETQ. The CDR3 DNA reads as TGCGCCAGCAGCTACGGACCCGAGAGGAATTCACCCCTCCACTTT. Its translation is CASSYGPERNSPLHF.

As regards this clonotype: Given a much more abundant clone one base away, this may be a read error. The rearrangement uses TRBV20-1 and TRBJ2-1; D may be TRBD2 (6 bases). V gave up 4 bases and J gave up 13 bases, with 14 bases separating them. CDR3 length equals 11 residues. The germline V gene has CDR1 DFQATT and CDR2 SNEGSKA (reference sequence). The CDR3 loop reads CSAMEGGDQFF. Written as DNA, the CDR3 is TGCAGTGCTATGGAGGGAGGTGACCAGTTCTTC.

This clonotype was seen once. This rearrangement joins TRBV2 to TRBJ1-1; D is ambiguous. Germline assignment: CDR1 SNHLY and CDR2 FYNNEI. CDR3 size: 15 residues. V was trimmed by 4 bases and J by 4 bases, leaving 16 bases between them. DNA for the CDR3: TGTGCCAGCAGTGGCCGGTTAGGCTTTGGCACTGAAGCTTTCTTT. This sequence encodes CASSGRLGFGTEAFF.

The rearrangement joins TRBV10-3 to TRBJ1-3; no definite D call. This CDR3 has 15 residues. The ends were cut back, 7 bases at V and 0 bases at J, with 13 bases in the middle. CDR1 and CDR2 (germline): ENHRY, SYGVKD. The CDR3 DNA reads as TGTGCCATCACCAAAAGGAACACCTCTGGAAACACCATATATTTT. This sequence encodes CAITKRNTSGNTIYF.

This clonotype was found a few times. The chain employs TRBV29-1 and TRBJ1-2, with TRBD1 matching 9 bases. V dropped 6 bases and J dropped 4; count of bases not matched to a gene: 6. The CDR3 sequence is 13 residues long. Germline V gene sequence: CDR1 SQVTM, CDR2 ANQGSEA. The CDR3 region is CSVPKQGAYGYTF. The CDR3 coding sequence is TGCAGCGTCCCTAAACAGGGGGCCTATGGCTACACCTTC.

This clonotype showed up many times. The chain couples TRBV7-3 to TRBJ1-1; D call uncertain. The V gene lost 0 bases and the J gene lost 3 bases, with 5 bases spanning the gap. Germline V CDR1 and CDR2: SGHTA, FQGTGA. This CDR3 contains 13 residues. The DNA for the CDR3 is TGTGCCAGCAGCTTAACCAGAGACACTGAAGCTTTCTTT. Residues: CASSLTRDTEAFF.

This clonotype appeared many times. This sequence joins TRBV12-3 or TRBV12-4 and TRBJ1-2, with TRBD1 matching over 8 bases. This CDR3 contains 15 residues. After removal of 4 bases from V and 4 bases from J, the junction contained 8 bases not matched to a gene. CDR3 region: CASSSDRGLGYGYTF. CDR3 sequence (DNA): TGTGCCAGCAGTTCCGACAGGGGCCTCGGCTATGGCTACACCTTC.

This clonotype was detected a few times. The gene calls are TRBV20-1 and TRBJ2-7; the match to TRBD2 covers 7 bases. The length of the CDR3 is 14 residues. From germline, CDR1 is DFQATT and CDR2 SNEGSKA (reference sequence). The V segment lost 1 base and the J segment 1 base; nucleotides outside the gene matches: 4. CDR3 residues: CSARGPAGSYEQYF. The CDR3, as DNA: TGCAGTGCTAGAGGACCAGCGGGGTCCTACGAGCAGTACTTC.

This clonotype was seen many times. The chain uses TRBV5-6 and TRBJ2-1; D is possibly TRBD2 (7 bases). The CDR3 consists of 15 residues. With 3 bases removed from V and 7 bases from J, the gap between germline ends came to 17 bases. The germline gives CDR1 SGHDT, CDR2 YYEEEE. CDR3 sequence: CASSYGLGGSNEQFF. CDR3 coding DNA: TGTGCCAGCAGCTACGGACTAGGGGGTAGTAATGAGCAGTTCTTC.

Only a few counts were recorded for this clonotype. The chain is built from TRBV11-3 and TRBJ1-3, with D maybe TRBD1 (6 bases). This CDR3 has 14 amino acids. The germline V gene has CDR1 SGHNT and CDR2 YENEEA. V was pared by 5 bases and J by 4 bases, with 12 bases between. The CDR3 sequence: CASSATGSGNTIYF. The DNA of the CDR3 is TGTGCCAGCAGCGCAACAGGGTCGGGAAACACCATATATTTT.